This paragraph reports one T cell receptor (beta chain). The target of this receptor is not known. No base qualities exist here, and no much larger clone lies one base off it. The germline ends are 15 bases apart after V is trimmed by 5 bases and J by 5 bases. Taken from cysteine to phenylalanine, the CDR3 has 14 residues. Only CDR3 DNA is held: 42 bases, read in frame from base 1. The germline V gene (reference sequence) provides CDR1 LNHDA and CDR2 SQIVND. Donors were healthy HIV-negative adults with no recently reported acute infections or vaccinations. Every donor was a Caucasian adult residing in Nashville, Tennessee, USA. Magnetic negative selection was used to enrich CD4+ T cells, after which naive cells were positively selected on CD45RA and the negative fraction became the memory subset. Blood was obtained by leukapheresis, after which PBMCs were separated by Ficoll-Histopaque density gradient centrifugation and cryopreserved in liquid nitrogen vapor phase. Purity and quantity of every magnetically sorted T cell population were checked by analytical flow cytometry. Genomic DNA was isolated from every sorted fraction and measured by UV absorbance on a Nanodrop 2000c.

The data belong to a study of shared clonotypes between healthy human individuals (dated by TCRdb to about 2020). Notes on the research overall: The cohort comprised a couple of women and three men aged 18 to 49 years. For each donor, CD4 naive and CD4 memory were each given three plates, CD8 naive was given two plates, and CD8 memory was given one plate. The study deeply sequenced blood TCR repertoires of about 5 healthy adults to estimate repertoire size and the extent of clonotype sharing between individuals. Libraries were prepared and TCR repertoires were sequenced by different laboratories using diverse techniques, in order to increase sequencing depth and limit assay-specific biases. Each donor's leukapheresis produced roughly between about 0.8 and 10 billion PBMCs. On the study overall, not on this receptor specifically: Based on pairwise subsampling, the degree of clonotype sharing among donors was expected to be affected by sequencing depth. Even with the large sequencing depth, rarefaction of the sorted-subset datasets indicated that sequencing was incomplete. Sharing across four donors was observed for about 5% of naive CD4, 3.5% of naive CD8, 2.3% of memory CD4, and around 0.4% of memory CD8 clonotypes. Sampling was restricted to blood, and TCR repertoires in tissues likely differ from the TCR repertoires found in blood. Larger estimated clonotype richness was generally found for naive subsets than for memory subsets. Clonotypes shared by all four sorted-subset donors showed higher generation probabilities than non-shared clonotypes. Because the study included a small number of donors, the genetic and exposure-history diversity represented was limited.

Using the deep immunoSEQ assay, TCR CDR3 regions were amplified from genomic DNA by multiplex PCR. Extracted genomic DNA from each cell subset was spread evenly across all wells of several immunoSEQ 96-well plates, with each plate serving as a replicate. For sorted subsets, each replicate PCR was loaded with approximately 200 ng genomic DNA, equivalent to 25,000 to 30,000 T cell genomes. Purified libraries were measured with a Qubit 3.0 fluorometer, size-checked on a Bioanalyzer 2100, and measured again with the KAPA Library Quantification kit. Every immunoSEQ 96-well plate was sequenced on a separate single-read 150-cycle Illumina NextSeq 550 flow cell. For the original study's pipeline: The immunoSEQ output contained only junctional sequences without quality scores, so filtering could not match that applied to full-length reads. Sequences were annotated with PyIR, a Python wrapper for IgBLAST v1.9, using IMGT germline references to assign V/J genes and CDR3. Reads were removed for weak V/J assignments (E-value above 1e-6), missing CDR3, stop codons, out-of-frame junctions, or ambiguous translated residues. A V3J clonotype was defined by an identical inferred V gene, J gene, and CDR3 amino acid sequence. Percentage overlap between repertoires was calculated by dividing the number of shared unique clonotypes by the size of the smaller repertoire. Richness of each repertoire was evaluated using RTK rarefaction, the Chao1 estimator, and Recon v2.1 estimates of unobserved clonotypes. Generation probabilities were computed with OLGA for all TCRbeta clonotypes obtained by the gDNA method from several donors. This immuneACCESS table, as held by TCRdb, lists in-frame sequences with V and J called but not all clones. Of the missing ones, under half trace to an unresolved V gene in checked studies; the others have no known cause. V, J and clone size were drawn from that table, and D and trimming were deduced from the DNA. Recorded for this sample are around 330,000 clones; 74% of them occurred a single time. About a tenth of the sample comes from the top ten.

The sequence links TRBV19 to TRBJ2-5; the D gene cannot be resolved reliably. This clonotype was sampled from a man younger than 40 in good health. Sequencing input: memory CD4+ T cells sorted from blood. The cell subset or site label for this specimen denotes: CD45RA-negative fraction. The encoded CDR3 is CASSPRIGLETQYF. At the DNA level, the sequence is TGTGCCAGTAGTCCACGGATAGGGTTGGAGACCCAGTACTTC.